These 23 T cell receptor beta chains share one sample of origin, sequenced in a study of OX40 agonist ivuxolimab in advanced cancers. Repertoires were generated with immunoSEQ multiplex PCR, while TCRdb's copy carries only in-frame clones and drops some. The sample includes about 25,000 clones, roughly 75% seen only once; the top ten take 1.4%. The material sequenced was CD4+ or CD8+ T cells sorted from blood, taken in a trial of the OX40 agonist ivuxolimab. All receptors derive from an adult with an advanced solid tumor such as melanoma, head and neck, liver or kidney cancer.

V and J are TRBV7-2 and TRBJ2-3; D is ambiguous. The V and J ends lost 5 bases and 2 bases respectively, with 11 bases between them. CDR3 length: 14 residues. In germline, CDR1 is SGHTA, CDR2 FQGNSA. The CDR3 region is CASSPPPNTDTQYF. The CDR3 DNA sequence: TGTGCCAGCAGCCCACCCCCTAACACAGATACGCAGTATTTT.

The chain is built from TRBV29-1 and TRBJ2-3, with a weak D call TRBD2 (5 bases). CDR1 is SQVTM, CDR2 ANQGSEA, per germline. This CDR3 is built from 14 residues. The germline V and J ends were trimmed by 2 bases and 0 bases, with 9 bases remaining between them. CDR3 protein: CSVERGASTDTQYF. The CDR3 DNA reads as TGCAGCGTTGAACGGGGAGCAAGCACAGATACGCAGTATTTT.

The V gene is TRBV19, the J gene TRBJ2-7, with D perhaps TRBD2 (5 bases). The CDR3 consists of 13 residues. The V gene lost 5 bases and the J gene lost 9 bases, with 17 bases spanning the gap. Looked up from germline, CDR1 is LNHDA and CDR2 is SQIVND (reference sequence). The CDR3, as DNA: TGTGCCAGTAGTCCGCTTACGGGGAATGTGCAGTACTTC. Translated, it gives CASSPLTGNVQYF.

The gene calls are TRBV19 and TRBJ2-5; D not resolved. The assigned J gene may be wrong: the sequence end matches TRBJ2-7 better. The CDR3 totals 14 residues. Germline lookup yields CDR1 LNHDA and CDR2 SQIVND (reference sequence). CDR3 residues: CASSIRTETYEQYF. CDR3 coding DNA: TGTGCCAGTAGCATACGTACAGAAACCTACGAGCAGTACTTC.

This chain links TRBV28 with TRBJ2-1; D is possibly TRBD1 or TRBD2 (6 bases each). Trimming pared 2 bases from V and 12 bases from J, leaving 11 bases between. Germline CDR1 reads MDHEN; CDR2 reads SYDVKM. The CDR3 length is 12 residues. The CDR3 DNA is TGTGCCAGCAGTTTAAAGGGGGGAGGGCAGTTCTTC. It encodes CASSLKGGGQFF.

This chain uses TRBV10-3 with TRBJ2-7, with TRBD1 matching over 10 bases. Germline V gene lookup returns CDR1 ENHRY and CDR2 SYGVKD. V dropped 4 bases and J dropped 3; count of bases not matched to a gene: 3. CDR3 length: 14 residues. Here the CDR3 reads CAISGGTGDYEQYF. CDR3 DNA sequence: TGTGCCATCAGTGGCGGGACAGGGGACTACGAGCAGTACTTC.

The chain joins TRBV7-6 to TRBJ2-7, with 7 positions matching TRBD1. CDR1 is SGHVS, CDR2 FNYEAQ, per germline. The V gene end was trimmed by 5 bases and the J gene end by 5 bases; junction bases not matched to a gene: 9. The CDR3 consists of 14 residues. The CDR3, as DNA: TGTGCCAGCAGCCCTTGGACAGGTCTGAACGAGCAGTACTTC. Its protein is CASSPWTGLNEQYF.

The V and J genes are TRBV7-2 and TRBJ2-1; TRBD2 matches 10 bases. J lost 8 bases, V lost 2 bases, and 6 bases had no gene match. The CDR3 is made up of 15 amino acids. Germline loops: CDR1 SGHTA, CDR2 FQGNSA. The CDR3 spells CASSLFSGGRDEQFF. The CDR3 nucleotides are TGTGCCAGCAGCTTATTTAGCGGGGGGCGGGATGAGCAGTTCTTC.

Only one count was recorded for this clone. The chain uses TRBV19 and TRBJ2-3; no clear D. The CDR3 contains 16 residues. Trimming took 2 bases from V and 5 from J, leaving 17 bases between them. Germline V gene lookup returns CDR1 LNHDA and CDR2 SQIVND (reference sequence). CDR3 nucleotide sequence: TGTGCCAGTAGTATAAGCCGACTCCCGGTTAGAGATACGCAGTATTTT. As protein: CASSISRLPVRDTQYF.

The V gene is TRBV28, the J gene TRBJ1-6; 7 positions match TRBD1. This CDR3 comprises 16 residues. V lost 6 bases and J lost 9; bases outside the gene matches: 14. CDR1 is MDHEN and CDR2 is SYDVKM in the germline V gene. CDR3 nucleotides: TGTGCCAGCAGGGCTACCGGGACAGCGAGGGGTTCACCCCTCCACTTT. This sequence encodes CASRATGTARGSPLHF.

For the CDR3, the DNA is TGTGCCAGCCGATCGGGGACTAGCGCAACCGAGCAGTACTTC. Its protein is CASRSGTSATEQYF. This chain links TRBV6-5 with TRBJ2-7; 10 bases align to TRBD2. Germline CDR1 reads MNHEY; CDR2 reads SVGAGI. V lost 8 bases to trimming and J lost 6 bases; unmatched junction nucleotides: 10. The CDR3 is made up of 14 amino acids.

CDR3 loop: CASSLRQGTVFETQYF. DNA of the CDR3: TGTGCCAGCAGCTTGCGCCAGGGGACGGTATTTGAGACCCAGTACTTC. The chain is built from TRBV5-8 and TRBJ2-5, with TRBD1 as a possible D gene (6 bases). The CDR3 runs to 16 residues. Germline V gene sequence: CDR1 SGHTS, CDR2 YDEGEE. Trimming took 1 base from V and 5 from J, leaving 18 bases between them.

V gene TRBV28 combines with J gene TRBJ2-5; 7 nucleotides agree with TRBD2. V lost 1 base and J lost 3; bases outside the gene matches: 8. Germline V CDR1 and CDR2: MDHEN, SYDVKM. CDR3 size: 16 residues. CDR3 region: CASSLYVGREKETQYF. CDR3 in DNA: TGTGCCAGCAGTTTATATGTAGGGAGGGAGAAAGAGACCCAGTACTTC. The whole variable domain, remainder taken from reference TRBV28 and TRBJ2-5, is DVKVTQSSRYLVKRTGEKVFLECVQDMDHENMFWYRQDPGLGLRLIYFSYDVKMKEKGDIPEGYSVSREKKERFSLILESASTNQTSMYLCASSLYVGREKETQYFGPGTRLLVL.

The rearrangement uses TRBV7-2 and TRBJ2-1; 9 positions match TRBD1. V shed 6 bases, J shed 6 bases, and the junction held 9 bases outside the gene matches. In germline, CDR1 is SGHTA, CDR2 FQGNSA. The CDR3 covers 15 residues. The CDR3 sequence is CASRSGTGLLNEQFF. CDR3 in DNA: TGTGCCAGCAGATCCGGGACAGGGCTTCTCAATGAGCAGTTCTTC.

This chain uses TRBV28 with TRBJ2-7, with 10 bases fitting TRBD2. With 3 bases clipped from V and 4 bases from J, the junction kept 15 bases outside the gene matches. The CDR3 has 18 residues. CDR1 and CDR2 from the germline V gene are MDHEN and SYDVKM. CDR3 loop: CASSFSGLADLSIYEQYF. The DNA of the CDR3 is TGTGCCAGCAGTTTCTCCGGACTAGCGGACCTATCTATTTACGAGCAGTACTTC.

Only one count was recorded for this clone. This may stem from a read error, because a much larger clone lies one nucleotide away. The chain has TRBV19 and TRBJ2-1; D possibly matches TRBD1 or TRBD2 (6 bases each). From germline, CDR1 is LNHDA and CDR2 SQIVND (reference sequence). Deletions cut 4 bases from V and 5 bases from J, with 12 bases between. CDR3 length: 14 residues. The DNA of the CDR3 is TGTGCCAGTAGTAAGCGGGCAGGGGACAATGAGCAGTTCTTC. It encodes CASSKRAGDNEQFF.

The chain carries TRBV7-2 and TRBJ2-2; D is uncertain. Germline CDR1 reads SGHTA; CDR2 reads FQGNSA. The length of the CDR3 is 14 residues. Trimming shortened V by 0 bases and J by 1 base, and 3 bases separated the two germline ends. DNA of the CDR3: TGTGCCAGCAGCTTAGCGGGGAACACCGGGGAGCTGTTTTTT. As protein: CASSLAGNTGELFF.

The CDR3 here is CASSSVGTDTQYF. The CDR3 bases are TGTGCCAGCAGCTCCGTCGGCACAGATACGCAGTATTTT. The chain combines TRBV7-6 with TRBJ2-3; D remains unclear. V lost 4 bases and J lost 1, with 6 bases in between. The CDR3 has 13 residues. CDR1 is SGHVS and CDR2 is FNYEAQ in the germline V gene.

This sequence joins TRBV4-1 and TRBJ2-3; the D gene could be TRBD1 or TRBD2 (5 bases each). The CDR3 runs to 13 residues. Trimming pared 3 bases from V and 5 bases from J, leaving 9 bases between. Germline assignment: CDR1 MGHRA and CDR2 YSYEKL. Here the CDR3 DNA reads TGCGCCAGCAGCCAGGGGGTTGAAGATACGCAGTATTTT. Translated, it gives CASSQGVEDTQYF.

This chain connects TRBV7-9 to TRBJ2-7, with TRBD2 as a possible D gene (5 bases). The CDR3 totals 14 residues. With 5 bases removed from V and 5 bases from J, the gap between germline ends came to 16 bases. Germline CDR1 SEHNR, CDR2 FQNEAQ (reference sequence). CDR3 amino acids: CASSPYGGWNEQYF. In DNA form, the CDR3 reads TGTGCCAGCAGCCCTTATGGAGGCTGGAACGAGCAGTACTTC.

The DNA for the CDR3 is TGTGCCAGCAGTTTATCGGGTAACAGGGGCGGCTACACCTTC. Translated, it gives CASSLSGNRGGYTF. The genes are TRBV27 and TRBJ1-2, with 7 bases aligning to TRBD1. There are 14 residues in the CDR3. V was pared by 0 bases and J by 8 bases, with 6 bases of the junction left unmatched. Germline V gene sequence: CDR1 MNHEY, CDR2 SMNVEV (reference sequence).

The chain employs TRBV7-9 and TRBJ2-1; D possibly corresponds to TRBD2 (6 bases). Germline loops: CDR1 SEHNR, CDR2 FQNEAQ (reference sequence). CDR3 size: 16 residues. V lost 5 bases to trimming and J lost 0 bases, with 14 bases between them. CDR3 nucleotides: TGTGCCAGCAGCCCCATAGCGGCCAGCTCCTACAATGAGCAGTTCTTC. Translated, it gives CASSPIAASSYNEQFF.

The rearrangement links TRBV4-3 to TRBJ1-4; D remains ambiguous. V lost 0 bases to trimming and J lost 0 bases, with 8 bases between them. The germline CDR1 and CDR2 sequences are LGHNA and YSLEER. The CDR3 sequence is 16 residues long. The CDR3 DNA is TGCGCCAGCAGCCAAGACCCGGCGGCAACTAATGAAAAACTGTTTTTT. Protein product: CASSQDPAATNEKLFF.